The sequence of this T cell receptor beta chain was determined in a study of response to subunit inactivated influenza vaccine. This clonotype was counted only a few times. Its antigen remains unidentified. TCRdb independently ran MiXCR on the RT-PCR reads; one entry per CDR3 protein. The repertoire includes 530,000 or so distinct CDR3 sequences, 25% of them detected once, and approximately 2% sits in the top ten. Germline V gene data show CDR1 as SGHNT and CDR2 as YYREEE (reference sequence). With 4 bases removed from V and 5 bases from J, the gap between germline ends came to 9 bases. The CDR3 covers 13 residues. General study points: The study's authors posited that every seasonal influenza vaccination enlists few new T cells.

This sequence was found in a man aged 50-60 years who received an inactivated influenza vaccine. This sample comprised CD4+ T cells sorted from PBMCs, obtained less than 6 days after vaccination. This sequence joins TRBV5-4 and TRBJ2-2; D is unresolved. The CDR3, as DNA: TGTGCCAGCAGCCGGTTTTGGACCGGGGAGCTGTTTTTT. This gives the protein CASSRFWTGELFF.